This record looks at one T cell receptor (beta chain) sequence and its context. Its matching antigen is unknown. The CDR3 covers 16 residues. V was pared by 4 bases and J by 10 bases, with 11 bases of the junction left unmatched. Germline loops: CDR1 SGHTA, CDR2 FQGNSA. This sample stems from a study of Ad26.COV2.S vaccination and SARS-CoV-2 variants. Study-level background: By the intramuscular route, Ad26.COV2.S was given once, or twice 56 days apart.

Repertoires were generated with immunoSEQ multiplex PCR, while TCRdb's copy carries only in-frame clones and drops some. This table holds about 680,000 clones, more than 80% found once. Whole-study results and caveats: It was reported that spike-specific CD8+ and CD4+ T cell responses were substantially broad after vaccination.

Treatment given: some 20 received Ad26.COV2.S at low or high dose, single or two shots; roughly 5 received placebo; per-sample allocation not given. The study sampled participants on day 63 after the first vaccine or placebo injection. The source of this sequence is a person between 18 and 65 years old who received the Ad26.COV2.S COVID-19 vaccine or a placebo. The sample in question was peripheral blood, obtained in a trial of Ad26.COV2.S vaccine versus placebo. The chain couples TRBV7-2 to TRBJ2-1, with 12 bases matching TRBD1. CDR3: CASSSLRDRGQREQFF. DNA of the CDR3: TGTGCCAGCAGCTCGCTCCGGGACAGGGGGCAGAGGGAGCAGTTCTTC. Combining the CDR3 with reference TRBV7-2 and TRBJ2-1 gives the whole variable domain GAGVSQSPSNKVTEKGKDVELRCDPISGHTALYWYRQSLGQGLEFLIYFQGNSAPDKSGLPSDRFSAERTGGSVSTLTIQRTQQEDSAVYLCASSSLRDRGQREQFFGPGTRLTVL.